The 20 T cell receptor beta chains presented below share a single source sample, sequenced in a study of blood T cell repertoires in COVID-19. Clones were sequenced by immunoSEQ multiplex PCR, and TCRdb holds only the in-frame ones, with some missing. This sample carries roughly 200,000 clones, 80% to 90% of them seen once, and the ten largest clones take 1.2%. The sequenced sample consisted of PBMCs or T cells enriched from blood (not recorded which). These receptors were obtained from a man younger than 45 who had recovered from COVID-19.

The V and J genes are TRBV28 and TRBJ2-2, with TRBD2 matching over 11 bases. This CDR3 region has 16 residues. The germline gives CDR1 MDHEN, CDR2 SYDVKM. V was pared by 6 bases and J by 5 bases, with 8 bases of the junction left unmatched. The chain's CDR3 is CASSLLLAGATGELFF. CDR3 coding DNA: TGTGCCAGCAGCCTCCTACTAGCGGGAGCGACCGGGGAGCTGTTTTTT.

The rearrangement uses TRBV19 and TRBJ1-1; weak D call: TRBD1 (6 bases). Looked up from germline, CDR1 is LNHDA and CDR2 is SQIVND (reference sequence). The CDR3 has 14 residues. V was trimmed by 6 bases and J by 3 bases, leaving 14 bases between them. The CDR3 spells CASREGQLYTEAFF. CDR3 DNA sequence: TGTGCCAGTAGAGAAGGACAGCTCTACACTGAAGCTTTCTTT.

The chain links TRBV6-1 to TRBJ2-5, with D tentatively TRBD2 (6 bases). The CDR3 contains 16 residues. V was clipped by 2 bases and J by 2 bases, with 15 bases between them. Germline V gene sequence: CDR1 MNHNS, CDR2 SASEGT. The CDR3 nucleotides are TGTGCCAGCAGTGAAAAGCGGCGGGACGTACAAGAGACCCAGTACTTC. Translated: CASSEKRRDVQETQYF.

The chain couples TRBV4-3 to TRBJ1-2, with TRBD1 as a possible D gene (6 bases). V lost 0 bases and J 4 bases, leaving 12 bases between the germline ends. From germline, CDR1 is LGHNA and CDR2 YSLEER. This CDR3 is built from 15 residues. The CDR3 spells CASSQDYREGYGYTF. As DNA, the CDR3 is TGCGCCAGCAGCCAAGACTACAGGGAGGGCTATGGCTACACCTTC.

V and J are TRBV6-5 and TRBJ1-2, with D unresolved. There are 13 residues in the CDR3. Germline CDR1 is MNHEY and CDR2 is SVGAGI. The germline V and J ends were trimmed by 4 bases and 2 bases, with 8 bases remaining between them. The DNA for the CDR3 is TGTGCCAGCAGTTCCGGGAAAAACTATGGCTACACCTTC. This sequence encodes CASSSGKNYGYTF.

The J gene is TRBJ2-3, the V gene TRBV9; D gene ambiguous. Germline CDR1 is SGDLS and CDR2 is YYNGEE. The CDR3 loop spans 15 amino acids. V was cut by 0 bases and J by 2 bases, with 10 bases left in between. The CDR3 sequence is CASSVVDTFTDTQYF. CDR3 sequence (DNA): TGTGCCAGCAGCGTAGTTGACACCTTCACAGATACGCAGTATTTT. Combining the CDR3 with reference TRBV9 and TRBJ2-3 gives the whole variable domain DSGVTQTPKHLITATGQRVTLRCSPRSGDLSVYWYQQSLDQGLQFLIQYYNGEERAKGNILERFSAQQFPDLHSELNLSSLELGDSALYFCASSVVDTFTDTQYFGPGTRLTVL.

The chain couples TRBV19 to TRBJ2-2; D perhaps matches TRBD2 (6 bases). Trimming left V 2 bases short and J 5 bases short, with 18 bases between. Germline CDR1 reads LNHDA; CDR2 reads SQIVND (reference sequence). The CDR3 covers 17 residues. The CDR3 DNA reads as TGTGCCAGTAGTATACCCGAGGGCGGGGATGGGACCGGGGAGCTGTTTTTT. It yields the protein CASSIPEGGDGTGELFF.

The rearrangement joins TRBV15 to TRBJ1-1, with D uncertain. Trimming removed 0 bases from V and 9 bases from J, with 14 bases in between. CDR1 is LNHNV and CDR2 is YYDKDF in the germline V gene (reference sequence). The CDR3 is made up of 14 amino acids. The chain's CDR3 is CATSRDLADPKAFF. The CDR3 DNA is TGTGCCACCAGCAGAGATTTAGCAGATCCGAAAGCTTTCTTT.

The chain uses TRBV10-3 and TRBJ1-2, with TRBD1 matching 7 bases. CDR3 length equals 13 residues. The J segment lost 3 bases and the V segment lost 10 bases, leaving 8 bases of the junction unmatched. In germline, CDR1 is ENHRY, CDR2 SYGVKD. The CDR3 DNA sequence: TGTGCCAGCACCCTGGGGACAGACTATGGCTACACCTTC. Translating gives CASTLGTDYGYTF.

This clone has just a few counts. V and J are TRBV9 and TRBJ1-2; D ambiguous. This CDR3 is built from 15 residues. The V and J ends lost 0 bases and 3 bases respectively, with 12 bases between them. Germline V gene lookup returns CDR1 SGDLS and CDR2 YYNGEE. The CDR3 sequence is CASSVEVRTDYGYTF. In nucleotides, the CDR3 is TGTGCCAGCAGCGTAGAGGTGCGGACTGACTATGGCTACACCTTC. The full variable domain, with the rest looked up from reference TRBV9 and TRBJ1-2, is DSGVTQTPKHLITATGQRVTLRCSPRSGDLSVYWYQQSLDQGLQFLIQYYNGEERAKGNILERFSAQQFPDLHSELNLSSLELGDSALYFCASSVEVRTDYGYTFGSGTRLTVV.

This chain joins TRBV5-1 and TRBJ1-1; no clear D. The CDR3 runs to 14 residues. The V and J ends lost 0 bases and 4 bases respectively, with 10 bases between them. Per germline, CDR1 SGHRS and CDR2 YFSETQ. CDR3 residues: CASSLDGESTEAFF. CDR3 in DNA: TGCGCCAGCAGCTTGGACGGGGAGAGCACTGAAGCTTTCTTT.

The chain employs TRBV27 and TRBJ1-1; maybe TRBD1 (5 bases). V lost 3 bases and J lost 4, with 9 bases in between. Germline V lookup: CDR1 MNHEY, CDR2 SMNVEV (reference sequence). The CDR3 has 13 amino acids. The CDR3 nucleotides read TGTGCCAGCAGTTTTCAGCAGGGCACTGAAGCTTTCTTT. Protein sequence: CASSFQQGTEAFF.

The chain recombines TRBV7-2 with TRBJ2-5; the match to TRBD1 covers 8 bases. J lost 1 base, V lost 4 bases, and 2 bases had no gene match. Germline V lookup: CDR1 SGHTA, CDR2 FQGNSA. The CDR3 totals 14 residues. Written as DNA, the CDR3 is TGTGCCAGCAGCTCCCAGGGGGCCCAAGAGACCCAGTACTTC. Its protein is CASSSQGAQETQYF.

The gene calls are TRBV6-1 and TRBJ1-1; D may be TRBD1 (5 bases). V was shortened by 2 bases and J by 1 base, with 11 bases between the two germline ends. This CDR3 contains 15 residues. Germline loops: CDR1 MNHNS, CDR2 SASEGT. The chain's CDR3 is CASSEPRAANTEAFF. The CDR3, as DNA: TGTGCCAGCAGTGAACCCAGGGCTGCGAACACTGAAGCTTTCTTT.

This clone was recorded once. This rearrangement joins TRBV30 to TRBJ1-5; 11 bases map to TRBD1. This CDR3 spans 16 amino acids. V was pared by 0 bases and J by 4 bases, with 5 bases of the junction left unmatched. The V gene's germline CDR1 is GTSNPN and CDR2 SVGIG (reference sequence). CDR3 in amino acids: CAWSVRGQGGNQPQHF. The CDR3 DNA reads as TGTGCCTGGAGTGTACGGGGACAGGGGGGGAATCAGCCCCAGCATTTT.

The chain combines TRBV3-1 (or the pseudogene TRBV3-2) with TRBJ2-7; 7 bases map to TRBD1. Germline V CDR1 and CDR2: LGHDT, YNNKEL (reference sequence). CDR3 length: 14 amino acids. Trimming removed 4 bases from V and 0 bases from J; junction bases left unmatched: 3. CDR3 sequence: CASSLWDSSYEQYF. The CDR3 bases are TGTGCCAGCAGCCTCTGGGACAGCTCCTACGAGCAGTACTTC.

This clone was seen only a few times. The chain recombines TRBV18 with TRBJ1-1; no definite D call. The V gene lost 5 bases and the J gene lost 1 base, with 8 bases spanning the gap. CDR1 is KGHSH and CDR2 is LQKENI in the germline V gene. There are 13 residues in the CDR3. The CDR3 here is CASSSLANTEAFF. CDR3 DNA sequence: TGTGCCAGCTCATCGTTGGCGAACACTGAAGCTTTCTTT.

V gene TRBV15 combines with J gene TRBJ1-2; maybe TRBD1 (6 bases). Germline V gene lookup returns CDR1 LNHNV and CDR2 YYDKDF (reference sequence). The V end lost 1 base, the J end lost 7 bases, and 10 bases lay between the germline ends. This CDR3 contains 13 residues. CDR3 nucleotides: TGTGCCACCAGCAGAGGGGGGGGCAGTGGCTACACCTTC. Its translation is CATSRGGGSGYTF.

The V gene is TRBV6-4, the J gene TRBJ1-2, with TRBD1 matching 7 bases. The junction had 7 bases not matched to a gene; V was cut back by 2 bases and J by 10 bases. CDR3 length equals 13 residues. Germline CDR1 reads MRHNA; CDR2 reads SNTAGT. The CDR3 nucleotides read TGTGCCAGCAGTGACGGGGCAGGGGGGACCTACACCTTC. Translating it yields CASSDGAGGTYTF.

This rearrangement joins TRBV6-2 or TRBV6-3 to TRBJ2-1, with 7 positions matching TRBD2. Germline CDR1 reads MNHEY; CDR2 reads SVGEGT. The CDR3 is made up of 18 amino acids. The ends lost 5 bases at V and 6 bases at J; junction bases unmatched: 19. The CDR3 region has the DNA TGTGCCAGCAGTCCGAGAATGCGGGGGACGCCCCCACCCAATGAGCAGTTCTTC. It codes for CASSPRMRGTPPPNEQFF.